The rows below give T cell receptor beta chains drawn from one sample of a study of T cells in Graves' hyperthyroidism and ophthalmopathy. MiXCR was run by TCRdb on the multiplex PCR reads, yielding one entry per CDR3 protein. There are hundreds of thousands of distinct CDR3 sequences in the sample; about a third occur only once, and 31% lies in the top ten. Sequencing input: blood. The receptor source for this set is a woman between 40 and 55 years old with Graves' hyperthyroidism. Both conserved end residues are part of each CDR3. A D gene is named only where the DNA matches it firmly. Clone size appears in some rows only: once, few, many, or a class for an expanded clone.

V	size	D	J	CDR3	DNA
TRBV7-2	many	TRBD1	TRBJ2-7	CASSEGLGQVYEQYF	TGTGCCAGCAGCGAGGGGCTGGGACAGGTATACGAGCAGTACTTC
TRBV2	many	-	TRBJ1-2	CACQGETNYGYTF	TGTGCCTGTCAAGGGGAAACTAACTATGGCTACACCTTC
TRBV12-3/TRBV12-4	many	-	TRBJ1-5	CASNTGNQPQHF	TGTGCCAGCAACACGGGGAATCAGCCCCAGCATTTT
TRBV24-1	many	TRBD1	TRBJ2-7	CATSPGGQGYEQYF	TGTGCCACCAGTCCGGGGGGACAGGGCTACGAGCAGTACTTC
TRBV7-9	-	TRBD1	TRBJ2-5	CASSPETGGEETQYF	TGCGCCAGCAGCCCCGAGACAGGGGGTGAAGAGACCCAGTACTTC
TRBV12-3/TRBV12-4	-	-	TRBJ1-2	CASTPGTGNYTF	TGTGCCAGCACCCCCGGGACCGGGAACTACACCTTC
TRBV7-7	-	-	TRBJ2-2	CASGLDGAGELFF	TGTGCTAGCGGCCTAGACGGTGCCGGGGAGCTGTTTTTT
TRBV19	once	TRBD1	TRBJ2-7	CASSLEGANGEQYF	TGTGCCAGTAGCCTAGAGGGGGCTAATGGGGAGCAGTACTTC
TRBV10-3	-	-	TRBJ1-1	CAISVARATEAFF	TGTGCCATCAGTGTCGCCCGGGCCACTGAAGCTTTCTTT
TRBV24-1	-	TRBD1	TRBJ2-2	CATSDLKPLGTGRTGELFF	TGTGCCACCAGTGATCTAAAACCACTGGGGACAGGGAGAACCGGGGAGCTGTTTTTT
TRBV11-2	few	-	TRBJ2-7	CASSFSSPGDYEQYF	TGTGCCAGCAGCTTTTCCTCCCCCGGAGACTACGAGCAGTACTTC
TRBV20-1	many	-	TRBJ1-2	CSVPGEYGYTF	TGCAGTGTTCCGGGAGAATATGGCTACACCTTC
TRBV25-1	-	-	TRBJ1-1	CASGGAANTEAFF	TGTGCCAGCGGAGGGGCAGCGAACACTGAAGCTTTCTTT
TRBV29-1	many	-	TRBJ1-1	CSVGGQGTEAFF	TGCAGCGTTGGGGGGCAGGGAACTGAAGCTTTCTTT